The 17 T cell receptor beta chains below come from one sample, sequenced in a study of T cell repertoires in cytomegalovirus infection. TCRdb re-analysed the reads in MiXCR, keeping a single row per CDR3 protein. The repertoire holds roughly 600,000 distinct CDR3 sequences, with 20% to 25% as singletons. Source material: CD8+ T cells from PBMCs. These receptors originate from a human donor in good health (CMV status not recorded). Some clones in this sample may be carry-over from other donors' samples.

The chain uses TRBV6-2 or TRBV6-3 and TRBJ2-7; D ambiguous. V shed 0 bases and J shed 3 bases, with 9 bases lying between them. From germline, CDR1 is MNHEY and CDR2 SVGEGT. The CDR3 sequence is 14 residues long. This CDR3 reads CASSYSNAFYEQYV. CDR3 sequence (DNA): TGTGCCAGCAGTTACTCGAATGCGTTCTACGAGCAGTACGTC.

This clonotype was picked up many times. The genes are TRBV7-9 and TRBJ2-7; no definite D call. The germline gives CDR1 SEHNR, CDR2 FQNEAQ (reference sequence). The CDR3 contains 13 residues. Trimming shortened V by 1 base and J by 6 bases, and 10 bases separated the two germline ends. The DNA for the CDR3 is TGTGCCAGCAGCTTAGTTAACGGACCCGAGCAGTACTTC. It encodes CASSLVNGPEQYF.

The rearrangement uses TRBV6-2 or TRBV6-3 and TRBJ2-7; 8 nucleotides agree with TRBD1. The CDR3 length is 14 residues. V trimming: 6 bases; J trimming: 6 bases; junction bases outside the gene matches: 10. Germline V CDR1 and CDR2: MNHEY, SVGEGT. CDR3 loop: CASRTVDRESEQYF. The CDR3 nucleotides read TGTGCCAGCAGGACCGTGGACAGGGAAAGCGAGCAGTACTTC.

J is TRBJ2-7 and V is TRBV29-1; 8 bases are a match to TRBD1. Germline V lookup: CDR1 SQVTM, CDR2 ANQGSEA. J was trimmed by 1 base and V by 7 bases; bases with no gene match: 6. The CDR3 totals 13 residues. In nucleotides, the CDR3 is TGCAGCGCCGAAACAGGGGGATCCTACGAGCAGTACTTC. It specifies CSAETGGSYEQYF.

In its sample, this clonotype was seen many times. This sequence joins TRBV7-9 and TRBJ1-1; no clear D gene. Trimming removed 7 bases at V and 2 bases at J, with 20 bases between. The CDR3 is 16 amino acids. Germline CDR1 SEHNR, CDR2 FQNEAQ (reference sequence). CDR3 protein: CASNRVGNKLNTEAFF. The CDR3 coding sequence is TGTGCCAGCAACAGAGTCGGCAACAAACTTAACACTGAAGCTTTCTTT.

This chain connects TRBV28 to TRBJ1-3; a weak D match, TRBD1 (6 bases). Trimming pared 5 bases from V and 0 bases from J, leaving 11 bases between. The length of the CDR3 is 15 residues. Germline V lookup: CDR1 MDHEN, CDR2 SYDVKM. CDR3 amino acids: CASSLMTGSGNTIYF. In DNA, the CDR3 is TGTGCCAGCAGTCTTATGACAGGCTCTGGAAACACCATATATTTT.

This clonotype was counted at least ten times. This sequence joins TRBV6-5 and TRBJ1-5; no definite D call. The V gene lost 4 bases and the J gene lost 3 bases, with 7 bases spanning the gap. CDR3 length: 13 residues. Germline-derived CDR1 and CDR2 are MNHEY and SVGAGI. CDR3 loop: CASSSDFNQPQHF. The CDR3 DNA reads as TGTGCCAGCAGTTCAGACTTCAATCAGCCCCAGCATTTT.

This clonotype has only a few counts. J is TRBJ2-1 and V is TRBV5-1; the match to TRBD2 covers 8 bases. The CDR3 is 13 amino acids. With 8 bases clipped from V and 3 bases from J, the junction kept 4 bases outside the gene matches. The germline CDR1 and CDR2 sequences are SGHRS and YFSETQ. CDR3 region: CASWRGDYNEQFF. In DNA, the CDR3 is TGCGCCAGTTGGCGGGGGGACTACAATGAGCAGTTCTTC.

Comments on this clonotype: Since a much larger clone is just one base distant, this may be a read error. This is likely a read error, given that the CDR3 carries no conserved phenylalanine or tryptophan at its end. This chain joins TRBV7-6 and TRBJ2-7; the match to TRBD2 covers 8 bases. CDR1 is SGHVS, CDR2 FNYEAQ, per germline. Losses at the gene ends were 2 bases for V and 6 bases for J; bases not matched to a gene: 6. The length of the CDR3 is 14 residues. DNA of the CDR3: TGTGCCAGCAGCTTAAGCGGGGGAGTGCGCGAGCAGTACATC. This encodes CASSLSGGVREQYI.

This rearrangement joins TRBV19 to TRBJ2-2; 7 bases match TRBD1. Germline CDR1 reads LNHDA; CDR2 reads SQIVND (reference sequence). The CDR3 loop spans 15 amino acids. The trim removed 1 base at V and 4 bases at J, leaving 3 bases unmatched. The CDR3 DNA is TGTGCCAGTAGTATAGTGGGACAGAGCACCGGGGAGCTGTTTTTT. As protein: CASSIVGQSTGELFF. Looking up the rest from reference TRBV19 and TRBJ2-2 gives the full variable domain: DGGITQSPKYLFRKEGQNVTLSCEQNLNHDAMYWYRQDPGQGLRLIYYSQIVNDFQKGDIAEGYSVSREKKESFPLTVTSAQKNPTAFYLCASSIVGQSTGELFFGEGSRLTVL.

In DNA, the CDR3 is TGTGCCAGCAGCAGGGGTCCAGGACCCTCTCGGGACGAGCAGTACTTC. This sequence encodes CASSRGPGPSRDEQYF. The V gene is TRBV14, the J gene TRBJ2-7; a weak D match, TRBD1 (5 bases). Germline V CDR1 and CDR2: SGHDN, FVKESK. V was shortened by 5 bases and J by 5 bases, with 22 bases between the two germline ends. CDR3 length: 16 amino acids.

V is TRBV7-6 and J is TRBJ2-5; no reliable D call. The CDR3 is 15 residues long. Germline V gene lookup returns CDR1 SGHVS and CDR2 FNYEAQ. Between the trimmed V and J ends, which lost 3 bases and 1 base, there was a span of 12 bases. The chain's CDR3 is CASSFRLATQETQYF. CDR3 sequence (DNA): TGTGCCAGCAGCTTCCGACTGGCGACCCAAGAGACCCAGTACTTC.

The V call is TRBV6-5, the J call TRBJ2-7, with D perhaps assigned TRBD1 or TRBD2 (6 bases each). CDR3 length equals 17 residues. The V end was cut by 0 bases, the J end by 3 bases, with 18 bases between. The germline gives CDR1 MNHEY, CDR2 SVGAGI. CDR3 amino acids: CASSYSISGGRDYEQYF. CDR3 bases: TGTGCCAGCAGTTACTCGATCTCCGGGGGCCGTGACTACGAGCAGTACTTC.

This sequence joins TRBV12-5 and TRBJ1-5; D not resolved. Germline V lookup: CDR1 LGHNT, CDR2 FRNRAP. This CDR3 has 12 amino acids. Trimming cost V 5 bases and J 6 bases, with 8 bases left between them. Written as DNA, the CDR3 is TGTGCTAGTGGTCCTACAGCTCAGCCCCAGCATTTT. Translation gives CASGPTAQPQHF.

At least ten counts were recorded for this clonotype. The chain couples TRBV7-6 to TRBJ2-5; perhaps TRBD1 as D (6 bases). The ends were cut back, 5 bases at V and 3 bases at J, with 13 bases in the middle. From germline, CDR1 is SGHVS and CDR2 FNYEAQ. The length of the CDR3 is 14 residues. The chain's CDR3 is CASSAQGTKETQYF. The CDR3 region has the DNA TGTGCCAGCAGCGCCCAGGGGACGAAAGAGACCCAGTACTTC.

The chain uses TRBV20-1 and TRBJ2-3, with 11 bases identical to TRBD2. This CDR3 is built from 14 residues. J lost 6 bases, V lost 5 bases, and 7 bases had no gene match. Germline loops: CDR1 DFQATT, CDR2 SNEGSKA (reference sequence). The CDR3 protein is CSALAGGPGDTQYF. CDR3 nucleotide sequence: TGCAGTGCTTTAGCGGGGGGGCCGGGTGATACGCAGTATTTT.

The table lists this clonotype with many counts. The chain is built from TRBV10-3 and TRBJ1-5; a possible D gene is TRBD1 (5 bases). The V gene lost 8 bases and the J gene lost 1 base, with 18 bases spanning the gap. The germline V gene encodes CDR1 ENHRY and CDR2 SYGVKD. The CDR3 runs 16 residues. The CDR3 DNA follows: TGTGCCATCGGAGGGGAAACCGGTAGGAGCAATCAGCCCCAGCATTTT. Protein sequence: CAIGGETGRSNQPQHF.